What follows is one T cell receptor (beta chain) and its context. Per the original methods: Cell counts per sample came from amplifying reference gene primers. Some clones are missing from TCRdb's copy, which holds only in-frame ones; the method was immunoSEQ multiplex PCR. For V, J and clone size, that table is used; D and trimming come from the DNA. The sample shows around 310,000 clones, just under 90% of them seen only once. The CDR3 sequence is 14 residues long. CDR1 and CDR2 from the germline V gene are SGHRS and YFSETQ. V trimming: 4 bases; J trimming: 7 bases; junction bases outside the gene matches: 6. These data belong to a study of blood T cell repertoires in COVID-19. Study-wide context: From T cells, B-cell-depleted T cells, or PBMCs came the material, which was cDNA or gDNA.

Adults between roughly 18 and 95 years of age took part from fewer than 30 US areas. What the recovered Cohort 3 donors had was two negative PCRs, clearance, or symptom resolution. The rearrangement links TRBV5-1 to TRBJ1-1, with TRBD1 identical over 11 bases. The sequencing sample was made of PBMCs or T cells enriched from blood (not recorded which). This TCR was recovered from a woman in her thirties who had recovered from COVID-19. CDR3 nucleotide sequence: TGCGCCAGCAGCGTGGGACAGGGGGAGGGTGAAGCTTTCTTT. Translation: CASSVGQGEGEAFF.